This T cell receptor beta chain emerged from a study of shared clonotypes between healthy human individuals. Study-wide context: Per donor, CD8 memory used one plate, CD8 naive used two, CD4 memory used three and CD4 naive used three.

The V gene's germline CDR1 is MNHNY and CDR2 SVGAGI (reference sequence). The CDR3 sequence is 14 residues long. Trimming left V 6 bases short and J 2 bases short, with 14 bases between. When replicate PCRs were run on sorted subsets, they used around 200 ng DNA, some 33,000 T cell genomes. Here immunoSEQ multiplex PCR was the method, and the copy in TCRdb shows in-frame clones only, minus some. The profile shows some 2,000,000 clones, 85% to 95% of them singletons. Naive CD8 cells comprised CD45RO-negative, CCR7-positively selected cells, excluding terminally differentiated effector memory CD45RA+ cells.

This TCR was recovered from a young man in good health. Sequencing input: naive CD8+ T cells sorted from blood. The chain combines TRBV6-6 with TRBJ2-7; tentative D call: TRBD1 (5 bases). Here the CDR3 reads CASSLQAQAYEQYF. The CDR3 DNA sequence: TGTGCCAGCAGCCTACAGGCGCAGGCCTACGAGCAGTACTTC.